The 3 T cell receptor beta chains given below trace back to one sample, sequenced in a study of T cell repertoires in cytomegalovirus infection. The antigens these receptors bind are not known. TCRdb ran MiXCR on the reads and lists one entry per CDR3 protein. The sample carries 450,000 to 600,000 distinct CDR3 sequences, 40% to 50% recorded once. This sample comprised cultured PBMCs, obtained from culture after CMV antigen stimulation. The source is a human donor in good health (CMV status not recorded). Some clones in this sample may be carry-over from other donors' samples.

This clonotype was found once. The V call is TRBV2, the J call TRBJ2-5, with 7 bases matching TRBD1. Germline V CDR1 and CDR2: SNHLY, FYNNEI. V gave up 6 bases and J gave up 7 bases; unmatched junction bases: 5. The CDR3 has 12 amino acids. DNA for the CDR3: TGTGCCAGCAGGACGACAGGGAGGACCCAGTACTTC. Translated: CASRTTGRTQYF.

This clonotype came up a few times. V gene TRBV20-1 combines with J gene TRBJ1-6, with D possibly being TRBD1 (5 bases). This CDR3 is 13 amino acids long. The V end was cut by 6 bases, the J end by 5 bases, with 11 bases between. Germline CDR1 reads DFQATT; CDR2 reads SNEGSKA (reference sequence). CDR3 loop: CSARTHDNSPLHF. CDR3 sequence (DNA): TGCAGTGCAAGGACACACGATAATTCACCCCTCCACTTT.

The rearrangement joins TRBV11-2 to TRBJ2-7; tentative D call: TRBD2 (5 bases). V gave up 2 bases and J gave up 6 bases, with 8 bases separating them. This CDR3 region has 12 residues. Germline-derived CDR1 and CDR2 are SGHAT and FQNNGV. The CDR3 DNA reads as TGTGCCAGCAGCTTATGGGGAGCCGAGCAGTACTTC. Translated: CASSLWGAEQYF.